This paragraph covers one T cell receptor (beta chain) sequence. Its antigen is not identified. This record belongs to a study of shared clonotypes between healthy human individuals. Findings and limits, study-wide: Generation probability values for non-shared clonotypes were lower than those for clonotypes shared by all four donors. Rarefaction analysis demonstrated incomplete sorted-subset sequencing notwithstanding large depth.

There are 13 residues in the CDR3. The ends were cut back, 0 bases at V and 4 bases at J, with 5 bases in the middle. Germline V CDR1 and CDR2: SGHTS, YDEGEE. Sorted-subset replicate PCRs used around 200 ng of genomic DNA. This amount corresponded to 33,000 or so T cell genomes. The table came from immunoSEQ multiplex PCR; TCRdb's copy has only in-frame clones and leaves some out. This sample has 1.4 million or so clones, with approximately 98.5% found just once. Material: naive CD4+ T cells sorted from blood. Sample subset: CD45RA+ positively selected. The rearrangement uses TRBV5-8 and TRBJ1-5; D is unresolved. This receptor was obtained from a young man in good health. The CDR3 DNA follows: TGTGCCAGCAGCTTGGCTTGGAATCAGCCCCAGCATTTT. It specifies CASSLAWNQPQHF.